The clone carrying this T cell receptor (beta chain) was seen ten or more times. Antigen unknown. These data belong to a study of CD8 T cells in ankylosing spondylitis. Germline CDR1 SGHNT, CDR2 YENEEA. V dropped 4 bases and J dropped 9 bases, with 13 bases sitting between them. This CDR3 is built from 13 residues. TCRdb re-called the 5' RACE reads through MiXCR, storing one row per CDR3 protein. The data hold some 250,000 distinct CDR3 sequences, with 8% to 9.5% observed a single time. Overall study findings and caveats: A number of the motif variants had already been described in reactive arthritis synovial fluid and blood. Reportedly, matched ankylosing spondylitis synovial fluid was significantly enriched for disease-linked clones. Typical of ankylosing spondylitis blood, it appeared, was a TCR beta motif of several highly homologous variants.

The material sequenced was blood, either unsorted or a sorted T cell fraction (not recorded which). The TCR comes from a male donor with ankylosing spondylitis or in good health (not recorded which). The chain couples TRBV11-3 to TRBJ2-1; D is possibly TRBD1 (6 bases). CDR3 DNA sequence: TGTGCCAGCAGCTCAGGGGCAGCAACTGAGCAGTTCTTC. This translates into CASSSGAATEQFF.